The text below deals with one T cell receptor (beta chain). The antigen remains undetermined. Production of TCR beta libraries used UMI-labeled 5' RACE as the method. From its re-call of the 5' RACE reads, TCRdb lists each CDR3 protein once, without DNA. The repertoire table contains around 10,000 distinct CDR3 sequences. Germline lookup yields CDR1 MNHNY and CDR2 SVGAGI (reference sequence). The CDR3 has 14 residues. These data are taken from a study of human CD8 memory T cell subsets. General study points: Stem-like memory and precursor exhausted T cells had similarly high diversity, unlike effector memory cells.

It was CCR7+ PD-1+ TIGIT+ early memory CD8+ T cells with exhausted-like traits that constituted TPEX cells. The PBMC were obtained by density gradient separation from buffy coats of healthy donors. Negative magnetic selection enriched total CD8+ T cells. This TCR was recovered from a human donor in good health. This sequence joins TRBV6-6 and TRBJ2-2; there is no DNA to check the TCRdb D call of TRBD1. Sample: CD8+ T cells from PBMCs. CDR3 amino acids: CASSLRQGFGELFF.